The next 23 T cell receptor beta chains were all read from a single sample in a study of cytomegalovirus exposure and HLA in healthy donors. Both 60 Vbeta primers and 13 Jbeta primers went into the PCR. Clones were read by immunoSEQ multiplex PCR, and TCRdb kept only the in-frame ones, dropping some. The listing records some 200,000 clones. The sample comprised PBMCs. The receptors were gathered from a woman under 30 in good health and CMV-seropositive.

This chain connects TRBV19 to TRBJ1-3; 9 nucleotides align to TRBD1. J was trimmed by 4 bases and V by 5 bases; bases with no gene match: 6. Germline lookup yields CDR1 LNHDA and CDR2 SQIVND (reference sequence). The CDR3 extends over 15 amino acids. CDR3 DNA: TGTGCCAGTAGTGCGACGGGACAGGGAGGAAACACCATATATTTT. This encodes CASSATGQGGNTIYF. The variable domain in full, with the rest retrieved from reference TRBV19 and TRBJ1-3, is DGGITQSPKYLFRKEGQNVTLSCEQNLNHDAMYWYRQDPGQGLRLIYYSQIVNDFQKGDIAEGYSVSREKKESFPLTVTSAQKNPTAFYLCASSATGQGGNTIYFGEGSWLTVV.

This chain connects TRBV30 to TRBJ2-7; the match to TRBD1 covers 10 bases. The V gene end was trimmed by 3 bases and the J gene end by 2 bases; junction bases not matched to a gene: 4. Germline V lookup: CDR1 GTSNPN, CDR2 SVGIG (reference sequence). The CDR3 loop spans 14 amino acids. CDR3 in amino acids: CAWRGTGATYEQYF. The CDR3, as DNA: TGTGCCTGGAGGGGGACAGGGGCCACCTACGAGCAGTACTTC.

The J gene is TRBJ1-1, the V gene TRBV19, with 7 nucleotides matching TRBD1. CDR1 and CDR2 from the germline V gene are LNHDA and SQIVND (reference sequence). The V segment lost 5 bases and the J segment 4 bases; nucleotides outside the gene matches: 10. The CDR3 runs to 15 residues. The CDR3 loop reads CASSFRTGLSTEAFF. The CDR3 nucleotides read TGTGCCAGTAGTTTTCGGACAGGATTGAGCACTGAAGCTTTCTTT.

The chain carries TRBV9 and TRBJ1-2; possibly TRBD1 for D (6 bases). V gave up 3 bases and J gave up 0 bases, with 12 bases separating them. Germline V CDR1 and CDR2: SGDLS, YYNGEE. This CDR3 has 15 amino acids. CDR3 region: CASSGDRPSNYGYTF. The CDR3 bases are TGTGCCAGCAGCGGTGACAGGCCTTCTAACTATGGCTACACCTTC.

The chain uses TRBV6-5 and TRBJ1-2; TRBD1 might be the D (5 bases). Germline CDR1 is MNHEY and CDR2 is SVGAGI. Trimming took off 0 bases at V and 7 bases at J, with 12 bases between the two ends. The CDR3 extends over 14 amino acids. In DNA, the CDR3 is TGTGCCAGCAGTTACTCGGCAGGGCAGCGTGGCTACACCTTC. It encodes CASSYSAGQRGYTF.

The chain carries TRBV29-1 and TRBJ1-2; 9 bases match TRBD1. Unmatched junction bases numbered 5, after V lost 4 bases and J lost 8 bases. The V gene's germline CDR1 is SQVTM and CDR2 ANQGSEA. The CDR3 covers 12 residues. CDR3 amino acids: CSVGTGDLGYTF. The CDR3 coding sequence is TGCAGCGTTGGGACAGGGGATTTAGGCTACACCTTC. Full variable domain (remainder filled in from reference TRBV29-1 and TRBJ1-2): SAVISQKPSRDICQRGTSLTIQCQVDSQVTMMFWYRQQPGQSLTLIATANQGSEATYESGFVIDKFPISRPNLTFSTLTVSNMSPEDSSIYLCSVGTGDLGYTFGSGTRLTVV.

The chain couples TRBV5-5 to TRBJ1-6; unclear D gene. Between the trimmed V and J ends, which lost 2 bases and 8 bases, there was a span of 11 bases. Germline V gene lookup returns CDR1 SGHKS and CDR2 YYEKEE (reference sequence). The CDR3 length is 14 residues. The CDR3 bases are TGTGCCAGCAGCTTCCTGTCTTCGGATTCACCCCTCCACTTT. Translating it yields CASSFLSSDSPLHF.

The gene calls are TRBV7-9 and TRBJ2-1, with 12 bases matching TRBD2. CDR3 length: 14 residues. V lost 5 bases to trimming and J lost 5 bases; unmatched junction nucleotides: 1. The germline gives CDR1 SEHNR, CDR2 FQNEAQ (reference sequence). CDR3 in DNA: TGTGCCAGCAGCCGACTAGCGGGAGACAATGAGCAGTTCTTC. It translates to CASSRLAGDNEQFF.

The chain employs TRBV7-2 and TRBJ2-3, with 12 positions matching TRBD2. V trimming: 3 bases; J trimming: 5 bases; junction bases outside the gene matches: 0. Germline assignment: CDR1 SGHTA and CDR2 FQGNSA. The CDR3 has 14 amino acids. CDR3 sequence reads: CASSLTSGGDTQYF. In DNA, the CDR3 is TGTGCCAGCAGCTTGACTAGCGGGGGAGATACGCAGTATTTT.

The chain recombines TRBV5-1 with TRBJ1-2; TRBD1 matches 7 bases. J was trimmed by 4 bases and V by 4 bases; bases with no gene match: 4. The CDR3 is 13 amino acids. Germline V lookup: CDR1 SGHRS, CDR2 YFSETQ. The CDR3 spells CASSGDSAYGYTF. The CDR3 coding sequence is TGCGCCAGCAGCGGGGACAGCGCCTATGGCTACACCTTC.

Note on this clone: The junction does not match germline at one end; this may be a read error. The rearrangement links TRBV29-1 to TRBJ2-3, with a weak D call TRBD1 (5 bases). Germline lookup yields CDR1 SQVTM and CDR2 ANQGSEA. CDR3 length: 15 residues. In DNA form, the CDR3 reads TGCAGCGTTGAAGATCTTTTCGGAAACACAGGTACGCAGTATTTT. Protein product: CSVEDLFGNTGTQYF.

The chain links TRBV6-1 to TRBJ2-5, with 12 positions matching TRBD2. The CDR3 contains 14 residues. The junction had 4 bases not matched to a gene; V was cut back by 8 bases and J by 3 bases. Germline V lookup: CDR1 MNHNS, CDR2 SASEGT. The CDR3 reads CASFASGGEETQYF. The CDR3 DNA sequence: TGTGCCAGCTTCGCTAGCGGGGGGGAAGAGACCCAGTACTTC.

The chain carries TRBV6-4 and TRBJ2-3; 8 bases fit TRBD2. CDR3 length: 16 residues. Per germline, CDR1 MRHNA and CDR2 SNTAGT. The J segment lost 1 base and the V segment lost 0 bases, leaving 3 bases of the junction unmatched. CDR3 sequence (DNA): TGTGCCAGCAGTGACTCAAGCGGGAGTGGCACAGATACGCAGTATTTT. Protein sequence: CASSDSSGSGTDTQYF.

V is TRBV5-4 and J is TRBJ2-1; TRBD2 agrees at 12 bases. The CDR3 totals 15 residues. Losses at the gene ends were 4 bases for V and 5 bases for J; bases not matched to a gene: 4. Germline V gives CDR1 SGHNT, CDR2 YYREEE (reference sequence). CDR3 in amino acids: CASSATSGGNNEQFF. CDR3 nucleotides: TGTGCCAGCAGCGCAACTAGCGGGGGGAACAATGAGCAGTTCTTC.

J is TRBJ1-4 and V is TRBV5-5, with D possibly matching TRBD1 (6 bases). The V end was cut by 4 bases, the J end by 7 bases, with 14 bases between. Per the germline V gene, CDR1 is SGHKS and CDR2 is YYEKEE (reference sequence). This CDR3 is 14 amino acids long. The DNA for the CDR3 is TGTGCCAGCAGCGTCACAGGGTACGGTGAAAAACTGTTTTTT. Its translation: CASSVTGYGEKLFF.

The chain recombines TRBV5-1 with TRBJ2-3; no clear D gene. Germline lookup yields CDR1 SGHRS and CDR2 YFSETQ. The CDR3 spans 16 residues. Trimming pared 6 bases from V and 0 bases from J, leaving 17 bases between. The CDR3: CASTQNLEDSTDTQYF. In DNA form, the CDR3 reads TGCGCCAGCACCCAAAACCTAGAGGATAGCACAGATACGCAGTATTTT.

The J gene is TRBJ2-2, the V gene TRBV5-1; possible D gene TRBD1, 6 bases. CDR1 is SGHRS and CDR2 is YFSETQ in the germline V gene. Trimming took 4 bases from V and 5 from J, leaving 15 bases between them. The CDR3 totals 15 residues. CDR3 sequence reads: CASSPPEQGTGELFF. The DNA for the CDR3 is TGCGCCAGCAGCCCCCCAGAGCAGGGGACCGGGGAGCTGTTTTTT.

The chain recombines TRBV30 with TRBJ2-7; 7 bases match TRBD1. The CDR3 has 14 residues. J lost 2 bases, V lost 0 bases, and 4 bases had no gene match. Germline loops: CDR1 GTSNPN, CDR2 SVGIG (reference sequence). CDR3 protein: CAWSVRGLPYEQYF. The CDR3 DNA reads TGTGCCTGGAGTGTGAGGGGGCTCCCCTACGAGCAGTACTTC.

The genes are TRBV2 and TRBJ2-3, with D possibly matching TRBD2 (5 bases). Trimming cost V 5 bases and J 4 bases, with 13 bases left between them. The CDR3 length is 14 residues. Per germline, CDR1 SNHLY and CDR2 FYNNEI. Here the CDR3 reads CASSPPAEADTQYF. In DNA, the CDR3 is TGTGCCAGCAGTCCCCCCGCGGAGGCAGATACGCAGTATTTT.

This chain connects TRBV7-2 to TRBJ1-3, with D tentatively TRBD1 (6 bases). Per the germline V gene, CDR1 is SGHTA and CDR2 is FQGNSA. The CDR3 sequence is 15 residues long. V lost 1 base and J lost 0, with 7 bases in between. In nucleotides, the CDR3 is TGTGCCAGCAGCTTAGAGGGGGTCTCTGGAAACACCATATATTTT. Protein: CASSLEGVSGNTIYF. Full variable domain (missing parts from reference TRBV7-2 and TRBJ1-3): GAGVSQSPSNKVTEKGKDVELRCDPISGHTALYWYRQSLGQGLEFLIYFQGNSAPDKSGLPSDRFSAERTGGSVSTLTIQRTQQEDSAVYLCASSLEGVSGNTIYFGEGSWLTVV.

The rearrangement joins TRBV5-1 to TRBJ2-7; TRBD1 agrees at 9 bases. The germline gives CDR1 SGHRS, CDR2 YFSETQ. The CDR3 length is 16 residues. J lost 5 bases, V lost 0 bases, and 9 bases had no gene match. Here the CDR3 reads CASSLARQGGADEQYF. The CDR3 nucleotides read TGCGCCAGCAGCTTGGCCAGACAGGGGGGCGCGGACGAGCAGTACTTC.

The chain has TRBV29-1 and TRBJ1-1; possibly TRBD1 for D (5 bases). This CDR3 has 12 amino acids. Germline values: CDR1 SQVTM, CDR2 ANQGSEA. V was shortened by 4 bases and J by 7 bases, with 13 bases between the two germline ends. CDR3 region: CSVGVTAGEAFF. DNA of the CDR3: TGCAGCGTTGGAGTGACAGCCGGTGAAGCTTTCTTT.

The CDR3 region is CASSFTVLSNTEAFF. The CDR3 region has the DNA TGTGCCAGCAGTTTTACAGTATTATCGAACACTGAAGCTTTCTTT. The chain joins TRBV27 to TRBJ1-1, with D hard to call. Trimming left V 3 bases short and J 1 base short, with 12 bases between. CDR3 size: 15 residues. Germline values: CDR1 MNHEY, CDR2 SMNVEV (reference sequence).